This T cell receptor (beta chain) was obtained from a study of blood T cell repertoires in COVID-19. About the research overall: COVID-19 samples collected from the United States, Italy and Spain covered acute and convalescent phases.

As processed by the authors: Reference gene primer amplification gave estimated nucleated cell counts. Only in-frame clones appear in the TCRdb table, and some are missing; sequencing was by immunoSEQ multiplex PCR. The V and J calls and clone size were taken over from that table, and D and trimming were inferred from the DNA. This table holds fewer than 250,000 clones, around nine tenths found once. The CDR3 spans 15 residues. V lost 3 bases, J lost 5 bases, and 9 bases stayed unmatched. Germline assignment: CDR1 SGHRS and CDR2 YFSETQ. Only a few counts were recorded for this clone. The material sequenced was peripheral blood. This chain joins TRBV5-1 and TRBJ2-5; 8 nucleotides align to TRBD2. The origin of this receptor is a man in his 60s with acute or convalescent COVID-19. The CDR3 coding sequence is TGCGCCAGCAGCTCATTCGGGGGGGCCGGGGAGACCCAGTACTTC. This sequence encodes CASSSFGGAGETQYF.